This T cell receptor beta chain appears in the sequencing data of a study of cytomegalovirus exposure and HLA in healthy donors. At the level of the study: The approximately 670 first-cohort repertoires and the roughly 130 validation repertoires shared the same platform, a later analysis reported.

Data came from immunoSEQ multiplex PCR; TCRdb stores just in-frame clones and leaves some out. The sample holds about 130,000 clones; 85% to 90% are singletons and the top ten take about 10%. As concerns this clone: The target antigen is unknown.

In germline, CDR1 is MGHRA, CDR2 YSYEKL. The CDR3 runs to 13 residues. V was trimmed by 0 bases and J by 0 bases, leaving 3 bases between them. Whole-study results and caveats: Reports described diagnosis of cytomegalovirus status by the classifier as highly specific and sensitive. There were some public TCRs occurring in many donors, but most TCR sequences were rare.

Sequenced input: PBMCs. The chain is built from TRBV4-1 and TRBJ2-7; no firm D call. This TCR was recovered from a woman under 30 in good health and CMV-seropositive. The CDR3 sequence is CASSQESSYEQYF. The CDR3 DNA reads TGCGCCAGCAGCCAAGAGAGCTCCTACGAGCAGTACTTC.